The 21 T cell receptor beta chains presented below share a single source sample, sequenced in a study of early T cells in non-severe SARS-CoV-2 infection. A single record per CDR3 protein comes from TCRdb applying MiXCR to the 5' RACE reads. The table shows 20,000 to 30,000 distinct CDR3 sequences, with 5.5% occurring only once. The specimen was whole blood. The receptors were sampled from an adult who was a healthcare worker with PCR-confirmed SARS-CoV-2 infection or an uninfected control (not recorded which).

This clonotype was detected a few times. The chain recombines TRBV20-1 with TRBJ2-5, with D uncertain. CDR3 size: 13 residues. CDR1 is DFQATT and CDR2 is SNEGSKA in the germline V gene (reference sequence). V was trimmed by 5 bases and J by 2 bases, leaving 12 bases between them. The CDR3 protein is CSAPAHPQETQYF. The CDR3 coding sequence is TGCAGTGCTCCAGCGCACCCACAAGAGACCCAGTACTTC.

The sample holds many counts of this clonotype. J is TRBJ2-2 and V is TRBV5-4; 9 bases line up with TRBD2. This CDR3 contains 17 residues. Germline V lookup: CDR1 SGHNT, CDR2 YYREEE (reference sequence). Unmatched junction bases numbered 4, after V lost 0 bases and J lost 1 base. The CDR3 here is CASSLEAGGRNTGELFF. The CDR3 region has the DNA TGTGCCAGCAGCTTGGAAGCGGGGGGCCGGAACACCGGGGAGCTGTTTTTT.

The chain has TRBV2 and TRBJ2-5; a possible D gene is TRBD2 (6 bases). This CDR3 spans 11 amino acids. Germline CDR1 SNHLY, CDR2 FYNNEI. The V and J ends lost 8 bases and 4 bases respectively, with 8 bases between them. CDR3 nucleotide sequence: TGTGCCAGCCGGGGGTTAGAGACCCAGTACTTC. This encodes CASRGLETQYF.

This clonotype was found many times. V and J are TRBV29-1 and TRBJ2-1, with a tentative D call TRBD2 (5 bases). V was trimmed by 4 bases and J by 4 bases, leaving 11 bases between them. There are 13 residues in the CDR3. From germline, CDR1 is SQVTM and CDR2 ANQGSEA. The CDR3 coding sequence is TGCAGCGTTGGGCCCCGGGGATACAATGAGCAGTTCTTC. Amino acids: CSVGPRGYNEQFF.

This clonotype appeared many times. V and J are TRBV2 and TRBJ2-1, with D uncertain. The CDR3 contains 13 residues. V was shortened by 5 bases and J by 9 bases, with 14 bases between the two germline ends. The V gene's germline CDR1 is SNHLY and CDR2 FYNNEI. Written as DNA, the CDR3 is TGTGCCAGCAGTTTCGACCCAGCTCCTGAGCAGTTCTTC. As protein: CASSFDPAPEQFF.

This clonotype was found a few times. The rearrangement joins TRBV7-9 to TRBJ1-2; D is perhaps TRBD1 (5 bases). V shed 3 bases and J shed 2 bases, with 10 bases lying between them. Germline lookup yields CDR1 SEHNR and CDR2 FQNEAQ (reference sequence). The CDR3 is 14 residues long. DNA of the CDR3: TGTGCCAGCAGCTTCGCTGCAGGGAACTATGGCTACACCTTC. Translation: CASSFAAGNYGYTF.

The chain is built from TRBV7-2 and TRBJ2-2; TRBD2 aligns across 7 bases. CDR3 length equals 14 residues. With V trimmed by 7 bases and J by 6 bases, 8 bases remained unmatched. CDR1 SGHTA and CDR2 FQGNSA come from the germline V gene. The DNA of the CDR3 is TGTGCCAGCAACTATCGGGGAGGGCCCGGGGAGCTGTTTTTT. This gives the protein CASNYRGGPGELFF.

This clonotype was seen ten or more times. V is TRBV11-2 and J is TRBJ2-5, with D possibly being TRBD2 (6 bases). The CDR3 consists of 14 residues. V lost 2 bases and J lost 7, with 14 bases in between. Germline V lookup: CDR1 SGHAT, CDR2 FQNNGV. The CDR3, as DNA: TGTGCCAGCAGCTTACTCTACGACGGGGGGACCCAGTACTTC. Protein sequence: CASSLLYDGGTQYF.

This clonotype was found many times. V gene TRBV7-2 combines with J gene TRBJ2-7; 16 bases are a match to TRBD2. The CDR3 loop spans 18 amino acids. Trimming at V came to 4 bases and at J to 3 bases, leaving 9 bases not matched to a gene. In germline, CDR1 is SGHTA, CDR2 FQGNSA. The CDR3 sequence is CASSSPGTSGGAYYEQYF. The CDR3 nucleotides read TGTGCCAGCAGCTCTCCCGGGACTAGCGGGGGGGCCTACTACGAGCAGTACTTC.

This clonotype was seen at least ten times. The chain combines TRBV5-1 with TRBJ2-5; 7 bases align to TRBD2. This CDR3 is built from 14 residues. The junction had 7 bases not matched to a gene; V was cut back by 4 bases and J by 4 bases. Germline V gene data show CDR1 as SGHRS and CDR2 as YFSETQ. For the CDR3, the DNA is TGCGCCAGCAGCATTGAGCGGGGTGGAGAGACCCAGTACTTC. It encodes CASSIERGGETQYF.

This clonotype was counted ten times or more. The chain recombines TRBV6-5 with TRBJ1-2; D perhaps matches TRBD1 (5 bases). The CDR3 runs 15 residues. V lost 2 bases and J 3 bases, leaving 13 bases between the germline ends. Per the germline V gene, CDR1 is MNHEY and CDR2 is SVGAGI. The CDR3 nucleotides are TGTGCCAGCAGTTACCTCGCAGGGATTGACTATGGCTACACCTTC. This sequence encodes CASSYLAGIDYGYTF.

The J gene is TRBJ2-7, the V gene TRBV7-9, with 8 bases that match TRBD1. Looked up from germline, CDR1 is SEHNR and CDR2 is FQNEAQ (reference sequence). CDR3 length: 16 amino acids. V shed 5 bases and J 2 bases; nucleotides not matched to a gene: 11. The CDR3 here is CASSQKFTGGPYEQYF. The CDR3 nucleotides are TGTGCCAGCAGCCAAAAATTCACAGGGGGTCCCTACGAGCAGTACTTC.

This clonotype was recorded at least ten times. This rearrangement joins TRBV6-5 to TRBJ2-7, with 9 bases lining up with TRBD1. CDR3 length equals 16 residues. The trim removed 0 bases at V and 1 base at J, leaving 4 bases unmatched. The germline V gene has CDR1 MNHEY and CDR2 SVGAGI. In DNA, the CDR3 is TGTGCCAGCAGTTACTCGAACAGGGGGCGATCCTACGAGCAGTACTTC. Protein: CASSYSNRGRSYEQYF.

This clonotype was counted at least ten times. The chain couples TRBV10-3 to TRBJ2-7, with D possibly TRBD2 on 6 matching bases. Trimming pared 8 bases from V and 2 bases from J, leaving 16 bases between. Germline values: CDR1 ENHRY, CDR2 SYGVKD. The CDR3 spans 14 residues. Written as DNA, the CDR3 is TGTGCCATCGCTCCGGTCGGGGGACCCTACGAGCAGTACTTC. Amino acid sequence: CAIAPVGGPYEQYF.

This clonotype came up many times. The missing conserved phenylalanine or tryptophan at the end of this CDR3 makes a read error likely. The V call is TRBV15, the J call TRBJ1-1, with D perhaps TRBD1 (5 bases). Deletions cut 0 bases from V and 6 bases from J, with 14 bases between. Looked up from germline, CDR1 is LNHNV and CDR2 is YYDKDF (reference sequence). CDR3 length: 15 residues. The CDR3 region has the DNA TGTGCCACCAGCAGAGATTTTGTCCGGGGGGCTGAAGCTTTCCTT. Encoded protein: CATSRDFVRGAEAFL.

By sample share, this clonotype is medium-sized. This rearrangement joins TRBV6-1 to TRBJ1-1; D gene unclear. V was shortened by 1 base and J by 2 bases, with 5 bases between the two germline ends. Germline CDR1 and CDR2: MNHNS and SASEGT. This CDR3 has 13 residues. The CDR3 is CASSEVTNTEAFF. The CDR3, as DNA: TGTGCCAGCAGTGAAGTAACAAACACTGAAGCTTTCTTT.

This clonotype was seen ten or more times. J is TRBJ1-1 and V is TRBV11-2, with TRBD1 matching 7 bases. The CDR3 spans 12 residues. With V trimmed by 7 bases and J by 8 bases, 7 bases remained unmatched. Germline V gene sequence: CDR1 SGHAT, CDR2 FQNNGV. The CDR3 DNA sequence: TGTGCCAGCACCGAGACAGGGCGCGAAGCTTTCTTT. As protein: CASTETGREAFF. The full variable domain, with the rest looked up from reference TRBV11-2 and TRBJ1-1, is EAGVAQSPRYKIIEKRQSVAFWCNPISGHATLYWYQQILGQGPKLLIQFQNNGVVDDSQLPKDRFSAERLKGVDSTLKIQPAKLEDSAVYLCASTETGREAFFGQGTRLTVV.

This clonotype was seen ten or more times. The genes are TRBV7-8 and TRBJ1-1; D remains ambiguous. This CDR3 spans 15 amino acids. Germline CDR1 SGHVS, CDR2 FQNEAQ. Deletions cut 0 bases from V and 5 bases from J, with 13 bases between. CDR3 in amino acids: CASSLAWAAVTEAFF. CDR3 nucleotides: TGTGCCAGCAGCTTAGCGTGGGCAGCGGTAACTGAAGCTTTCTTT.

DNA for the CDR3: TGTGCCAGCAGTCGGCCGGAACAGGGGTATCTGGGCCACACTGAAGCTTTCTTT. This sequence encodes CASSRPEQGYLGHTEAFF. V usage is TRBV28 and J usage is TRBJ1-1; 7 bases line up with TRBD1. The CDR3 is 18 residues long. CDR1 and CDR2 from the germline V gene are MDHEN and SYDVKM. V was clipped by 5 bases and J by 3 bases; unmatched bases: 18.

The rearrangement joins TRBV21-1 to TRBJ1-3; the D call TRBD1 from the table was never checked on the DNA. TRBV21-1 is recorded as a pseudogene. The CDR3 has 17 residues. CDR3: CASSTPPGTPRGNTIYF. CDR3 nucleotides: TGTGCCAGCAGCACACCGCCCGGGACCCCTAGGGGAAACACCATATATTTT.

This clonotype came up many times. The chain has TRBV6-1 and TRBJ2-7; D unresolved. Germline assignment: CDR1 MNHNS and CDR2 SASEGT. V dropped 2 bases and J dropped 3 bases, with 2 bases sitting between them. The CDR3 sequence is 11 residues long. In DNA, the CDR3 is TGTGCCAGCAGTGAAATCTACGAGCAGTACTTC. Amino acid sequence: CASSEIYEQYF.